Below are 26 T cell receptor beta chains sequenced from a single sample in a study of neurological immune-mediated disorders. Using its own MiXCR run on the 5' RACE reads, TCRdb lists one record per CDR3 protein. Of 27,000 or so distinct CDR3 sequences in the sample, over 12% were seen once. The specimen sequenced was PBMCs. These receptors originate from a man in his 70s in good health.

This clonotype was seen repeatedly, ten times or more. The chain is built from TRBV29-1 and TRBJ2-7, with no clear D. Germline CDR1 is SQVTM and CDR2 is ANQGSEA. V dropped 4 bases and J dropped 7 bases, with 11 bases sitting between them. The CDR3 has 11 amino acids. The CDR3 DNA reads as TGCAGCGTTGTCAGGACCAGGGAGCAGTACTTC. Amino acids: CSVVRTREQYF.

The genes are TRBV27 and TRBJ2-3; 7 bases are a match to TRBD2. This CDR3 region has 16 residues. V gave up 4 bases and J gave up 4 bases; unmatched junction bases: 11. The germline gives CDR1 MNHEY, CDR2 SMNVEV (reference sequence). The CDR3 sequence: CASSSLGGRPADTQYF. The CDR3 DNA follows: TGTGCCAGCAGTTCCCTTGGCGGGAGACCGGCAGATACGCAGTATTTT.

Comments on this clonotype: Because the CDR3 is missing its conserved closing phenylalanine or tryptophan, this is likely a read error. The gene calls are TRBV5-1 and TRBJ2-7; D unresolved. CDR3 length: 13 residues. Trimming removed 0 bases at V and 3 bases at J, with 7 bases between. Per germline, CDR1 SGHRS and CDR2 YFSETQ. Here the CDR3 DNA reads TGCGCCAGCAGCTTGGGGGCCGGCTACGAGCAGTACCTC. Protein: CASSLGAGYEQYL.

This clonotype was detected many times. The J gene is TRBJ2-5, the V gene TRBV20-1; TRBD1 agrees at 10 bases. The CDR3 sequence is 17 residues long. Germline CDR1 DFQATT, CDR2 SNEGSKA (reference sequence). Germline trimming cut 4 bases from V and 4 bases from J; bases unmatched to any gene: 15. CDR3 loop: CSAIRDRGWVGGETQYF. The CDR3 DNA follows: TGCAGTGCTATCCGGGACAGGGGCTGGGTTGGCGGAGAGACCCAGTACTTC.

Details on this clonotype: Germline and junction disagree at one end, which may indicate a read error. This chain connects TRBV20-1 to TRBJ2-4; D is perhaps TRBD2 (6 bases). CDR1 DFQATT and CDR2 SNEGSKA come from the germline V gene (reference sequence). This CDR3 comprises 14 residues. The chain's CDR3 is CIARPSGLKNIHYF. For the CDR3, the DNA is TGCATTGCTAGACCATCGGGACTCAAAAACATTCATTACTTC.

On this clonotype: The junction shows a germline mismatch at one end, possibly a read error. The chain has TRBV6-2 or TRBV6-3 and TRBJ2-5; 8 nucleotides match TRBD2. The CDR3 loop spans 15 amino acids. CDR1 is MNHEY and CDR2 is SVGEGT in the germline V gene. For the CDR3, the DNA is TGTGCCAGCAGACAACGGACTAGCAGGCAAGAGACCCAGCACTTC. Its protein is CASRQRTSRQETQHF.

This clonotype was observed many times. This chain links TRBV7-3 with TRBJ2-7, with 10 bases lining up with TRBD2. Germline V gene data show CDR1 as SGHTA and CDR2 as FQGTGA. Losses at the gene ends were 5 bases for V and 3 bases for J; bases not matched to a gene: 10. The CDR3 loop spans 16 amino acids. CDR3 sequence (DNA): TGTGCCAGCAGCCGAGCGGGACTAGCGACCGACTACGAGCAGTACTTC. As protein: CASSRAGLATDYEQYF.

This clonotype was observed at least ten times. J is TRBJ2-1 and V is TRBV12-3 or TRBV12-4; TRBD1 matches 7 bases. The V gene end was trimmed by 5 bases and the J gene end by 5 bases; junction bases not matched to a gene: 9. CDR3 length equals 15 residues. CDR3 in amino acids: CASSGDSNIHNEQFF. CDR3 coding DNA: TGTGCCAGCAGTGGGGACAGCAACATCCACAATGAGCAGTTCTTC.

This clonotype was counted ten times or more. The chain links TRBV11-2 to TRBJ2-1; D unresolved. Trimming cost V 0 bases and J 0 bases, with 3 bases left between them. CDR3 length: 14 amino acids. Germline values: CDR1 SGHAT, CDR2 FQNNGV. The CDR3 DNA reads as TGTGCCAGCAGCTTAGATGGCTCCTACAATGAGCAGTTCTTC. Its translation: CASSLDGSYNEQFF. Variable domain in full (rest from reference TRBV11-2 and TRBJ2-1): EAGVAQSPRYKIIEKRQSVAFWCNPISGHATLYWYQQILGQGPKLLIQFQNNGVVDDSQLPKDRFSAERLKGVDSTLKIQPAKLEDSAVYLCASSLDGSYNEQFFGPGTRLTVL.

This clonotype was found many times. The chain couples TRBV2 to TRBJ2-7, with 8 bases that match TRBD2. J was trimmed by 6 bases and V by 8 bases; bases with no gene match: 9. The CDR3 loop spans 13 amino acids. Germline V lookup: CDR1 SNHLY, CDR2 FYNNEI. The CDR3 here is CASATRGGAEQYF. The DNA for the CDR3 is TGTGCCAGCGCCACTCGGGGGGGGGCCGAGCAGTACTTC.

By share, this clonotype counts as medium-sized (0.01 to 0.1%). The chain carries TRBV7-8 and TRBJ2-2; TRBD1 is a possible D gene (6 bases). The germline gives CDR1 SGHVS, CDR2 FQNEAQ. The CDR3 consists of 14 residues. V shed 5 bases and J shed 3 bases, with 10 bases lying between them. The CDR3 reads CASSTRQDTGELFF. The CDR3, as DNA: TGTGCCAGCAGCACCCGACAGGACACCGGGGAGCTGTTTTTT.

This clonotype ranks as large. This chain joins TRBV20-1 and TRBJ2-2, with 14 bases that match TRBD2. The J segment lost 6 bases and the V segment lost 6 bases, leaving 12 bases of the junction unmatched. CDR3 length equals 17 residues. Germline-derived CDR1 and CDR2 are DFQATT and SNEGSKA (reference sequence). The CDR3: CSARTSGGPEVPGELFF. The CDR3 DNA is TGCAGTGCCAGGACTAGCGGGGGGCCTGAGGTTCCCGGGGAGCTGTTTTTT.

This clonotype was counted ten times or more. In nucleotides, the CDR3 is TGTGCCACCAGGGGCCCTCGAACAGGGGACTCAATAAGGGCCCAGTACTTC. The encoded protein is CATRGPRTGDSIRAQYF. The chain combines TRBV24-1 with TRBJ2-5; tentatively, D is TRBD1 (7 bases). Germline V lookup: CDR1 KGHDR, CDR2 SFDVKD. V lost 7 bases, J lost 9 bases, and 29 bases lay in between. This CDR3 is built from 17 residues.

This clonotype was counted at least ten times. The chain has TRBV5-1 and TRBJ2-3, with 11 nucleotides matching TRBD2. This CDR3 is 16 amino acids long. Germline CDR1 is SGHRS and CDR2 is YFSETQ. V gave up 0 bases and J gave up 2 bases; unmatched junction bases: 2. The chain's CDR3 is CASSLGLAGNTDTQYF. The CDR3 bases are TGCGCCAGCAGCTTGGGACTAGCGGGGAACACAGATACGCAGTATTTT.

As concerns this clonotype: A read error is possible here, since a much larger clone lies one base away. The chain couples TRBV20-1 to TRBJ1-1; TRBD1 aligns across 11 bases. The germline V gene encodes CDR1 DFQATT and CDR2 SNEGSKA (reference sequence). The CDR3 spans 14 residues. V lost 1 base to trimming and J lost 5 bases; unmatched junction nucleotides: 3. This chain's CDR3 is CSARGDRGKTEAFF. The CDR3 DNA reads TGCAGTGCTAGAGGGGACAGGGGGAAAACTGAAGCTTTCTTT.

This clonotype has at least ten counts. The junction departs from the called germline gene at one end, perhaps through a read error. V usage is TRBV12-3 or TRBV12-4 and J usage is TRBJ2-7; D is possibly TRBD1 (5 bases). This CDR3 spans 13 amino acids. In DNA, the CDR3 is TGTGCCAGCAACCAGGGCTTCTCCTACGTGCAGTACTTC. This encodes CASNQGFSYVQYF.

Many counts were recorded for this clonotype. The chain is built from TRBV4-3 and TRBJ1-1; no definite D call. The CDR3 has 16 residues. V was clipped by 0 bases and J by 0 bases, with 11 bases between them. Per germline, CDR1 LGHNA and CDR2 YSLEER. Written as DNA, the CDR3 is TGCGCCAGCAGCCAAGATACCCAGGAGATGAACACTGAAGCTTTCTTT. Protein: CASSQDTQEMNTEAFF.

This clonotype was picked up many times. The chain recombines TRBV12-3 or TRBV12-4 with TRBJ2-3, with 9 positions matching TRBD1. With V trimmed by 4 bases and J by 6 bases, 14 bases remained unmatched. The CDR3 has 17 residues. CDR3: CASSSSLRQGEVDTQYF. DNA for the CDR3: TGTGCCAGCAGTTCCTCACTACGACAGGGGGAAGTCGATACGCAGTATTTT.

This clonotype was seen many times. V and J are TRBV20-1 and TRBJ1-3; D is uncertain. V was trimmed by 1 base and J by 4 bases, leaving 11 bases between them. The CDR3 totals 14 residues. Per germline, CDR1 DFQATT and CDR2 SNEGSKA (reference sequence). CDR3 sequence: CSARGSLWGNTIYF. CDR3 nucleotides: TGCAGTGCTAGAGGGAGTCTGTGGGGAAACACCATATATTTT.

This clonotype was picked up many times. The chain combines TRBV20-1 with TRBJ2-5; D is perhaps TRBD2 (6 bases). Trimming left V 3 bases short and J 5 bases short, with 10 bases between. The CDR3 is made up of 12 amino acids. CDR1 and CDR2 from the germline V gene are DFQATT and SNEGSKA (reference sequence). This CDR3 reads CSASGGGETQYF. In nucleotides, the CDR3 is TGCAGTGCTAGTGGTGGGGGGGAGACCCAGTACTTC.

This chain joins TRBV6-1 and TRBJ2-7; D might be TRBD1 or TRBD2, each matching 6 bases. Germline V gene sequence: CDR1 MNHNS, CDR2 SASEGT. CDR3 size: 13 residues. V lost 11 bases to trimming and J lost 4 bases, with 18 bases between them. CDR3 in DNA: TGTGCCGCGGGGCAGGGGCGGGTGTACGAGCAGTACTTC. It codes for CAAGQGRVYEQYF.

The chain combines TRBV29-1 with TRBJ2-3; D gene ambiguous. Germline CDR1 and CDR2: SQVTM and ANQGSEA. V shed 6 bases and J shed 0 bases, with 10 bases lying between them. The CDR3 covers 13 residues. The CDR3 reads CSVDGASTDTQYF. In nucleotides, the CDR3 is TGCAGCGTAGACGGCGCTAGCACAGATACGCAGTATTTT.

This clonotype was seen ten or more times. The J gene is TRBJ2-7, the V gene TRBV28; TRBD1 matches at 7 bases. The CDR3 contains 15 residues. V lost 4 bases, J lost 3 bases, and 9 bases stayed unmatched. Germline V gives CDR1 MDHEN, CDR2 SYDVKM. The CDR3 DNA reads TGTGCCAGCAGTTCAGTTCGGGACAGCCTCTACGAGCAGTACTTC. It encodes CASSSVRDSLYEQYF.

There are many counts of this clonotype. The chain recombines TRBV12-3 or TRBV12-4 with TRBJ1-4; D may be TRBD1 (5 bases). The CDR3 has 14 residues. V gave up 6 bases and J gave up 0 bases, with 8 bases separating them. This CDR3 reads CASSLQATNEKLFF. The CDR3 nucleotides are TGTGCCAGCAGCCTACAGGCAACTAATGAAAAACTGTTTTTT.

This clonotype appeared many times. The chain employs TRBV6-5 and TRBJ2-7; no definite D call. CDR1 and CDR2 (germline): MNHEY, SVGAGI. The CDR3 covers 13 residues. Trimming removed 6 bases from V and 1 base from J, with 10 bases in between. The CDR3 region has the DNA TGTGCCAGCAGGAGTTTTGGGTCCTACGAGCAGTACTTC. This encodes CASRSFGSYEQYF.

This clonotype was counted many times. V is TRBV29-1 and J is TRBJ2-3; D call uncertain. Germline V CDR1 and CDR2: SQVTM, ANQGSEA. CDR3 length: 16 residues. V was pared by 7 bases and J by 1 base, with 21 bases between. The CDR3, as DNA: TGCAGCGCCAAACCCCAGGCTGCCACTGGCACAGATACGCAGTATTTT. Encoded protein: CSAKPQAATGTDTQYF.